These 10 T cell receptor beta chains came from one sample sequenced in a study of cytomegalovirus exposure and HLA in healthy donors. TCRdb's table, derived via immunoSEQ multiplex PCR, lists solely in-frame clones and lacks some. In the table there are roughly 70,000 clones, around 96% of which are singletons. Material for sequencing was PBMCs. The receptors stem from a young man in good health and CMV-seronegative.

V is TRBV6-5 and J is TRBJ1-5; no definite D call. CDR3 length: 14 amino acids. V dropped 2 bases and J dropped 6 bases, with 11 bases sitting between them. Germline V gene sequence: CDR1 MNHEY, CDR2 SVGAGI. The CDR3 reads CASSYVGVTQPQHF. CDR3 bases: TGTGCCAGCAGTTACGTCGGGGTGACTCAGCCCCAGCATTTT.

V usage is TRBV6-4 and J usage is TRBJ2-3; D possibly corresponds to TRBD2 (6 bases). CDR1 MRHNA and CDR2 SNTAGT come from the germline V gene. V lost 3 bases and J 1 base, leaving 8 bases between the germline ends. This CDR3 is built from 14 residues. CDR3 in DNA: TGTGCCAGCAGTGAGTTAGCGGGCACAGATACGCAGTATTTT. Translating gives CASSELAGTDTQYF.

DNA of the CDR3: TGTGCCAGCAGCCCACGAGTGACACTAGCGGGGGCCTTAGGTGAGCAGTTCTTC. Amino acids: CASSPRVTLAGALGEQFF. The gene calls are TRBV7-9 and TRBJ2-1; TRBD2 aligns across 11 bases. With V trimmed by 5 bases and J by 9 bases, 18 bases remained unmatched. CDR3 size: 18 residues. CDR1 is SEHNR and CDR2 is FQNEAQ in the germline V gene (reference sequence). Full variable domain (missing parts from reference TRBV7-9 and TRBJ2-1): DTGVSQNPRHKITKRGQNVTFRCDPISEHNRLYWYRQTLGQGPEFLTYFQNEAQLEKSRLLSDRFSAERPKGSFSTLEIQRTEQGDSAMYLCASSPRVTLAGALGEQFFGPGTRLTVL.

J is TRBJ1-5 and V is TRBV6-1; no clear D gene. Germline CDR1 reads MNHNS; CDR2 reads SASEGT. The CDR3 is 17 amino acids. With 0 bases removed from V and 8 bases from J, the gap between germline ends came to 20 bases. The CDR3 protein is CASSEARSPSIGEPQHF. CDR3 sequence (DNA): TGTGCCAGCAGTGAAGCGCGCAGTCCTTCTATCGGGGAGCCCCAGCATTTT.

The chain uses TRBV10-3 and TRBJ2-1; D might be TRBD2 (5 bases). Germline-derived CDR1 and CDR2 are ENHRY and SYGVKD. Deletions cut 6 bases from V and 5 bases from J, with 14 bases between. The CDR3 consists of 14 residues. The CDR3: CAISLTGNDNEQFF. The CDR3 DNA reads TGTGCCATCAGCCTGACGGGGAACGACAATGAGCAGTTCTTC.

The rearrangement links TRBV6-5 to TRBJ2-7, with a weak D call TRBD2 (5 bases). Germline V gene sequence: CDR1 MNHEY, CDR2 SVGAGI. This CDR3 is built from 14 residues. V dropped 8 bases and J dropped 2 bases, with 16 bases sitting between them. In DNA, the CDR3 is TGTGCCAGCGCGGGCAAACCGGGCACCTACGAGCAGTACTTC. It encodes CASAGKPGTYEQYF.

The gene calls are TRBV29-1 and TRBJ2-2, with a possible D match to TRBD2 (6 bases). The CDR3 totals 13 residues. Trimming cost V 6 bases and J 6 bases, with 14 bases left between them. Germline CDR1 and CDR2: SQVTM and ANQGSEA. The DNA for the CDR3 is TGCAGCGTCACGGAGGGTTTGCCCGGGGAGCTGTTTTTT. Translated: CSVTEGLPGELFF.

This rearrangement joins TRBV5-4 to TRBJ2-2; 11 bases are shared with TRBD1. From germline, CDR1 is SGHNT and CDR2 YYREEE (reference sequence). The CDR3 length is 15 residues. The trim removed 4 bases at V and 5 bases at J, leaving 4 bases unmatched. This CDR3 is CASSPDRGLTGELFF. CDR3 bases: TGTGCCAGCAGCCCGGACAGGGGGCTTACCGGGGAGCTGTTTTTT.

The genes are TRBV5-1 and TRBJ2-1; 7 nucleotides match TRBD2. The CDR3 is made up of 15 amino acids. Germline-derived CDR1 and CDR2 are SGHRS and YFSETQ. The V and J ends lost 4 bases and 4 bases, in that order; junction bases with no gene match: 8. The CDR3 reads CASSRPGLTYNEQFF. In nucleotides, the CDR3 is TGCGCCAGCAGCCGACCGGGACTAACTTACAATGAGCAGTTCTTC.

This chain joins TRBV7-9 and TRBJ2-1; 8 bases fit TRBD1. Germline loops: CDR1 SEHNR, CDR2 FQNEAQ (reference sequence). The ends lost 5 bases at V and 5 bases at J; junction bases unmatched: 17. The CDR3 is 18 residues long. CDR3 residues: CASSHRTGPTPDNNEQFF. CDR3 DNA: TGTGCCAGCAGCCACCGGACAGGGCCCACTCCTGATAACAATGAGCAGTTCTTC.